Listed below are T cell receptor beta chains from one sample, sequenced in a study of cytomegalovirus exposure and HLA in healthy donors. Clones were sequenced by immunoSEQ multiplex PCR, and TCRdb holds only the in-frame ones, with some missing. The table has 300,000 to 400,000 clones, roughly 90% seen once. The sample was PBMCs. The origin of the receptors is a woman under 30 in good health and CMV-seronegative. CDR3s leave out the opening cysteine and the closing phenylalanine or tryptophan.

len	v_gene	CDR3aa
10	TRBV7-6	ATAGNTGELF
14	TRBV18	ASSPSGADVIGTQY
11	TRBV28	ASSLVVYNEQF
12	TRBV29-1	SVDWSGVGGAQY
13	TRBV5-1	ASSLDGGPNYGYT
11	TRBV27	ASRRKSSYEQY
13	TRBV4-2	ASSQDKGLYNEQF
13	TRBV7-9	ASSLGTGLNYGYT
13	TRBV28	ASSSGGTTPYEQY
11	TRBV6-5	ASRRAQGSEQY
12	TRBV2	AGSTRPNTGELF
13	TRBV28	ASSISHRGRRGYT
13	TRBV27	ASSAEGAPNEKLF
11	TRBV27	ASSLGLAGEQF
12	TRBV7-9	ASSRQGSTDTQY
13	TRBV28	ASSFPIRDRVGYT
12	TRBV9	ARGTGRFSYEQY
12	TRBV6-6	ASSQWTDYNEQF
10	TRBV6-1	ASSGGWHEQF
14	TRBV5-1	ASSPGQGNRNYGYT
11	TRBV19	ASSGGHSYEQY
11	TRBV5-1	ASSWGPGEKLF
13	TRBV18	ASSIRSGPNYEQY
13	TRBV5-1	ASSSGNSGANVLT
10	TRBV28	ASTTGGGGYT
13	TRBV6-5	ASSSWTSGTDTQY
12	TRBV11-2	ASSAGTGNGELF
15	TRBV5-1	ASSLVSLAGVYNEQF
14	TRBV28	ASRWLAGGDTGELF
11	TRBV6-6	ASSYRENYGYT
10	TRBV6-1	ASNRGYNEQF
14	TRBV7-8	ASSRTGGSGVGEQY
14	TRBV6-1	ASSGGLAGGTGELF
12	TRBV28	ASSLTALNTEAF
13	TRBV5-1	ASSNTGREGDTQY
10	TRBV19	ASHDRVYGYT
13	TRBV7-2	ASSLEGGINQPQH
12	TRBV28	ASSSYMLDNEQF
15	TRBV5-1	ASSFGDRGSGANVLT
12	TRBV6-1	ASKRGLGNEKLF
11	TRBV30	AWRTSGGYEQY
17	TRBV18	ASSQRQFQHASGANVLT
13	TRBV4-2	ASSQDLPSSYEQY
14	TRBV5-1	ASSLGGTGVYNEQF
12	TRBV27	ASSLGQHWSEQY
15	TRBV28	ASSLLPGLAGYNEQF